These 30 T cell receptor beta chains share one sample of origin, sequenced in a study of cytomegalovirus exposure and HLA in healthy donors (dated by TCRdb to 2015 to 2018). Receptor amplification or capture employed the immunoSEQ multiplex PCR assay. A mixture of 60 forward primers for TCR Vbeta segments and 13 reverse primers for TCR Jbeta segments was used in the multiplex PCR. What TCRdb holds here is the immuneACCESS table cut down to in-frame rearrangements. Part of the clones is not present; checked against another copy, under half of the missing clones reflect an unresolved V gene, and the others are unexplained. The table held for this sample gives tens of thousands of clones. Together, the top ten hold approximately 1% of the sample. The sequencing input was PBMCs. Receptors originate from a woman aged 25 to 39 in good health and CMV-seronegative.

The rearrangement joins TRBV6-1 to TRBJ1-1; 8 bases match TRBD1. The CDR3 is 14 amino acids. Trimming took 4 bases from V and 4 from J; bases not matched to a gene: 5. The V gene's germline CDR1 is MNHNS and CDR2 SASEGT. In nucleotides, the CDR3 is TGTGCCAGCAGTGCGGTACAGGGGGGCACTGAAGCTTTCTTT. Translating it yields CASSAVQGGTEAFF.

The V call is TRBV6-6, the J call TRBJ1-2; no clear D gene. The V gene lost 2 bases and the J gene lost 3 bases, with 7 bases spanning the gap. This CDR3 contains 13 residues. The germline V gene has CDR1 MNHNY and CDR2 SVGAGI (reference sequence). DNA for the CDR3: TGTGCCAGCAGTTACCGGGTTGACTATGGCTACACCTTC. Protein product: CASSYRVDYGYTF.

The chain combines TRBV6-1 with TRBJ1-5, with TRBD1 identical over 7 bases. The germline V gene encodes CDR1 MNHNS and CDR2 SASEGT. The J segment lost 0 bases and the V segment lost 1 base, leaving 6 bases of the junction unmatched. The CDR3 runs to 17 residues. DNA for the CDR3: TGTGCCAGCAGTGAAGGGGGGACAGATTATAGCAATCAGCCCCAGCATTTT. Translating it yields CASSEGGTDYSNQPQHF.

The rearrangement joins TRBV28 to TRBJ1-2, with 7 bases aligning to TRBD1. CDR1 MDHEN and CDR2 SYDVKM come from the germline V gene. The ends lost 6 bases at V and 6 bases at J; junction bases unmatched: 7. The CDR3 covers 13 residues. CDR3 DNA sequence: TGTGCCAGCAGGGAAAGACAGGGCCATGGCTACACCTTC. Translation: CASRERQGHGYTF.

The chain couples TRBV19 to TRBJ1-2; possible D gene TRBD1, 6 bases. Germline CDR1 is LNHDA and CDR2 is SQIVND (reference sequence). V gave up 2 bases and J gave up 4 bases, with 14 bases separating them. This CDR3 has 15 residues. CDR3 in DNA: TGTGCCAGTAGTATAAAGGGGGAAAGGGGCTATGGCTACACCTTC. This sequence encodes CASSIKGERGYGYTF.

The chain couples TRBV14 to TRBJ2-3, with 9 nucleotides matching TRBD2. In germline, CDR1 is SGHDN, CDR2 FVKESK. Trimming cost V 0 bases and J 2 bases; bases outside gene matches: 9. This CDR3 is 18 amino acids long. CDR3 amino acids: CASSQDGVLAGDTDTQYF. The CDR3 DNA reads as TGTGCCAGCAGCCAAGACGGGGTTTTAGCGGGGGACACAGATACGCAGTATTTT.

The V gene is TRBV5-4, the J gene TRBJ1-2; weak D call: TRBD1 (5 bases). Germline-derived CDR1 and CDR2 are SGHNT and YYREEE (reference sequence). Trimming left V 0 bases short and J 4 bases short, with 7 bases between. The CDR3 covers 13 residues. CDR3 in amino acids: CASSLEQGYGYTF. In nucleotides, the CDR3 is TGTGCCAGCAGCTTGGAGCAGGGCTATGGCTACACCTTC.

A word on this clone: Relative to the germline gene, one junction end is altered; a read error may explain this. The CDR3, as DNA: TGTGCCAGCAGCCAAGAGACAAGCTCCGACAATGAGCAGTTCTTC. Translated: CASSQETSSDNEQFF. This rearrangement joins TRBV4-2 to TRBJ2-1; unclear D gene. The germline gives CDR1 LGHNA, CDR2 YNFKEQ. There are 15 residues in the CDR3.

This chain links TRBV7-2 with TRBJ2-6; TRBD2 might be the D (6 bases). V was clipped by 3 bases and J by 2 bases, with 8 bases between them. Germline CDR1 reads SGHTA; CDR2 reads FQGNSA. The CDR3 is made up of 15 amino acids. This CDR3 is CASSFSGAGANVLTF. In nucleotides, the CDR3 is TGTGCCAGCAGCTTTTCGGGGGCTGGGGCCAACGTCCTGACTTTC. The variable domain in full, completed from reference TRBV7-2 and TRBJ2-6, reads GAGVSQSPSNKVTEKGKDVELRCDPISGHTALYWYRQSLGQGLEFLIYFQGNSAPDKSGLPSDRFSAERTGGSVSTLTIQRTQQEDSAVYLCASSFSGAGANVLTFGAGSRLTVL.

This rearrangement joins TRBV19 to TRBJ2-3, with TRBD2 matching over 12 bases. This CDR3 region has 14 residues. Germline CDR1 is LNHDA and CDR2 is SQIVND (reference sequence). V gave up 5 bases and J gave up 6 bases; unmatched junction bases: 3. CDR3 bases: TGTGCCAGTAGTTTGGGACTAGCGGGCGATACGCAGTATTTT. It codes for CASSLGLAGDTQYF.

This chain joins TRBV7-9 and TRBJ1-1; 9 positions agree with TRBD1. The CDR3 is 15 residues long. With V trimmed by 4 bases and J by 0 bases, 3 bases remained unmatched. Germline V lookup: CDR1 SEHNR, CDR2 FQNEAQ (reference sequence). CDR3 protein: CASSSGQGMNTEAFF. The CDR3 coding sequence is TGTGCCAGCAGCTCGGGACAGGGCATGAACACTGAAGCTTTCTTT.

The chain employs TRBV18 and TRBJ1-1, with 7 bases fitting TRBD1. The CDR3 spans 17 residues. Looked up from germline, CDR1 is KGHSH and CDR2 is LQKENI. Trimming at V came to 5 bases and at J to 1 base, leaving 13 bases not matched to a gene. For the CDR3, the DNA is TGTGCCAGCTCAAATCGACAGGGACCCCGATCGAACACTGAAGCTTTCTTT. Protein sequence: CASSNRQGPRSNTEAFF. Filled out from reference TRBV18 and TRBJ1-1, the complete variable domain reads NAGVMQNPRHLVRRRGQEARLRCSPMKGHSHVYWYRQLPEEGLKFMVYLQKENIIDESGMPKERFSAEFPKEGPSILRIQQVVRGDSAAYFCASSNRQGPRSNTEAFFGQGTRLTVV.

The chain employs TRBV30 and TRBJ2-1, with 8 nucleotides matching TRBD2. With 4 bases clipped from V and 8 bases from J, the junction kept 16 bases outside the gene matches. Germline CDR1 GTSNPN, CDR2 SVGIG (reference sequence). The CDR3 is 16 amino acids. CDR3 residues: CAWTFPIGGGRYEQFF. For the CDR3, the DNA is TGTGCCTGGACCTTTCCCATTGGCGGGGGGCGGTATGAGCAGTTCTTC.

J is TRBJ2-5 and V is TRBV7-9, with 9 bases aligning to TRBD2. The CDR3 has 15 residues. Trimming cost V 6 bases and J 5 bases; bases outside gene matches: 10. Germline CDR1 is SEHNR and CDR2 is FQNEAQ (reference sequence). The chain's CDR3 is CASSPAGGRRETQYF. DNA of the CDR3: TGTGCCAGCAGTCCGGCGGGGGGGCGCCGTGAGACCCAGTACTTC.

J is TRBJ1-5 and V is TRBV6-1, with 7 positions matching TRBD1. The junction had 3 bases not matched to a gene; V was cut back by 4 bases and J by 0 bases. The CDR3 is 15 amino acids. CDR1 and CDR2 from the germline V gene are MNHNS and SASEGT. This CDR3 reads CASSAEGASNQPQHF. CDR3 bases: TGTGCCAGCAGTGCCGAGGGGGCTAGCAATCAGCCCCAGCATTTT.

V usage is TRBV6-1 and J usage is TRBJ1-4; no clear D gene. Germline V gene lookup returns CDR1 MNHNS and CDR2 SASEGT. V dropped 2 bases and J dropped 0 bases, with 7 bases sitting between them. CDR3 length: 15 residues. The CDR3, as DNA: TGTGCCAGCAGTGAACTTCCTGCAACTAATGAAAAACTGTTTTTT. It is translated as CASSELPATNEKLFF.

The chain carries TRBV7-9 and TRBJ2-5; TRBD2 might be the D (6 bases). The length of the CDR3 is 16 residues. Germline CDR1 and CDR2: SEHNR and FQNEAQ (reference sequence). V lost 5 bases and J lost 2, with 18 bases in between. CDR3 DNA sequence: TGTGCCAGCAGCGACCCCGGGACTTCGGCTCAAGAGACCCAGTACTTC. Protein: CASSDPGTSAQETQYF.

The chain employs TRBV5-6 and TRBJ1-3, with 10 bases lining up with TRBD1. This CDR3 contains 14 residues. The V gene's germline CDR1 is SGHDT and CDR2 YYEEEE. V shed 8 bases and J 3 bases; nucleotides not matched to a gene: 5. CDR3 protein: CASSTGGLGNTIYF. The CDR3 coding sequence is TGTGCCAGTTCGACAGGGGGCCTTGGAAACACCATATATTTT.

V and J are TRBV7-8 and TRBJ1-1; 7 bases map to TRBD1. Germline V lookup: CDR1 SGHVS, CDR2 FQNEAQ. Trimming removed 3 bases from V and 4 bases from J; junction bases left unmatched: 8. The CDR3 loop spans 15 amino acids. DNA for the CDR3: TGTGCCAGCAGCTTTTCACAGGGGATGGGCACTGAAGCTTTCTTT. It translates to CASSFSQGMGTEAFF. Using reference TRBV7-8 and TRBJ1-1 for the parts outside the CDR3, the full variable domain is GAGVSQSPRYKVAKRGQDVALRCDPISGHVSLFWYQQALGQGPEFLTYFQNEAQLDKSGLPSDRFFAERPEGSVSTLKIQRTQQEDSAVYLCASSFSQGMGTEAFFGQGTRLTVV.

This chain links TRBV19 with TRBJ1-1, with D hard to call. The CDR3 has 14 residues. CDR1 and CDR2 (germline): LNHDA, SQIVND (reference sequence). The V end was cut by 3 bases, the J end by 3 bases, with 11 bases between. This chain's CDR3 is CASSITWPHTEAFF. The CDR3 region has the DNA TGTGCCAGTAGTATCACATGGCCGCACACTGAAGCTTTCTTT.

The chain couples TRBV6-5 to TRBJ1-1, with 8 bases that match TRBD1. The CDR3 loop spans 14 amino acids. Trimming at V came to 5 bases and at J to 6 bases, leaving 8 bases not matched to a gene. CDR1 MNHEY and CDR2 SVGAGI come from the germline V gene. CDR3 amino acids: CASSEDRVRAEAFF. The CDR3 nucleotides are TGTGCCAGCAGTGAGGACAGGGTTCGCGCTGAAGCTTTCTTT.

V and J are TRBV2 and TRBJ1-1; 8 bases line up with TRBD1. The CDR3 spans 12 residues. CDR1 and CDR2 (germline): SNHLY, FYNNEI. V was pared by 9 bases and J by 4 bases, with 4 bases of the junction left unmatched. CDR3 in amino acids: CARGTGVTEAFF. The CDR3 region has the DNA TGTGCCAGGGGGACAGGCGTCACTGAAGCTTTCTTT.

The chain recombines TRBV6-5 with TRBJ1-6, with TRBD1 matching over 10 bases. The germline V gene encodes CDR1 MNHEY and CDR2 SVGAGI. This CDR3 is 15 amino acids long. The J segment lost 9 bases and the V segment lost 4 bases, leaving 6 bases of the junction unmatched. CDR3: CASSFRGQGSSPLHF. The DNA of the CDR3 is TGTGCCAGCAGTTTTAGGGGACAGGGGAGTTCACCCCTCCACTTT.

The V and J genes are TRBV5-1 and TRBJ2-5; 12 bases line up with TRBD2. V dropped 0 bases and J dropped 1; count of bases not matched to a gene: 7. CDR1 is SGHRS and CDR2 is YFSETQ in the germline V gene. The length of the CDR3 is 18 residues. The CDR3 DNA sequence: TGCGCCAGCAGCTTGGGACTAGCGGGAGCGGGGAGCCAAGAGACCCAGTACTTC. It yields the protein CASSLGLAGAGSQETQYF.

The rearrangement uses TRBV10-2 and TRBJ1-1, with unresolved D. This CDR3 has 13 residues. The germline CDR1 and CDR2 sequences are WSHSY and SAAADI. Trimming shortened V by 7 bases and J by 1 base, and 10 bases separated the two germline ends. The CDR3 nucleotides read TGCGCCAGCACCGCTAAAGAGAACACTGAAGCTTTCTTT. Its protein product is CASTAKENTEAFF.

This chain joins TRBV6-1 and TRBJ2-2, with 7 bases aligning to TRBD1. Germline V gene sequence: CDR1 MNHNS, CDR2 SASEGT. This CDR3 region has 17 residues. V lost 4 bases and J lost 6; bases outside the gene matches: 14. CDR3 sequence reads: CASSGSSTGELAGELFF. CDR3 DNA sequence: TGTGCCAGCAGTGGTTCCTCCACAGGGGAACTCGCCGGGGAGCTGTTTTTT.

The CDR3 DNA follows: TGTGCCAGCGCCGGGGGGGACCCCGAGCAGTACTTC. Its protein is CASAGGDPEQYF. The chain carries TRBV6-6 and TRBJ2-7; 8 bases are shared with TRBD2. Germline CDR1 and CDR2: MNHNY and SVGAGI (reference sequence). This CDR3 has 12 amino acids. V was clipped by 8 bases and J by 6 bases; unmatched bases: 6.

The chain recombines TRBV7-8 with TRBJ2-2; D might be TRBD1 (6 bases). From germline, CDR1 is SGHVS and CDR2 FQNEAQ. Trimming removed 5 bases from V and 6 bases from J, with 13 bases in between. The CDR3 loop spans 14 amino acids. DNA of the CDR3: TGTGCCAGCAGCCCAGGGGCTGGGGCCGGGGAGCTGTTTTTT. Translated: CASSPGAGAGELFF.

This chain uses TRBV7-2 with TRBJ2-7, with 11 bases identical to TRBD1. Germline V gene sequence: CDR1 SGHTA, CDR2 FQGNSA. CDR3 size: 15 residues. V was clipped by 2 bases and J by 5 bases; unmatched bases: 5. For the CDR3, the DNA is TGTGCCAGCAGCTTATTAATGGGACAGGGGGACGAGCAGTACTTC. Translated: CASSLLMGQGDEQYF.

CDR3 DNA: TGTGCCAGTAGTAACCCACAGGGTAGCGAGCAGTACTTC. Translated, it gives CASSNPQGSEQYF. V is TRBV19 and J is TRBJ2-7; TRBD1 is a possible D gene (6 bases). V lost 4 bases and J lost 6, with 13 bases in between. Germline V CDR1 and CDR2: LNHDA, SQIVND (reference sequence). The CDR3 length is 13 residues.